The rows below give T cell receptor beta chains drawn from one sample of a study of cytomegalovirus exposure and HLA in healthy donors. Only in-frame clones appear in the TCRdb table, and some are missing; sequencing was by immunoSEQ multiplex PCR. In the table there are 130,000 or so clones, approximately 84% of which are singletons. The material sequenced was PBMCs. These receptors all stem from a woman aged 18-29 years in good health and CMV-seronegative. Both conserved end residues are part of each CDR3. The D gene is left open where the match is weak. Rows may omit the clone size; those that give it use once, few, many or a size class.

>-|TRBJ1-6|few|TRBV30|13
TGTGCCTGGAGTGGGGAGAATAATTCACCCCTCCACTTT
CAWSGENNSPLHF
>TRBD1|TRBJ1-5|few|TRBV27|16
TGTGCCAGCAGTTTATACACAGGGGGCGGCAATCAGCCCCAGCATTTT
CASSLYTGGGNQPQHF
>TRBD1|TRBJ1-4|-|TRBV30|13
TGTGCCTGGAGTTTAGGTGGGACAGGAAAACTGTTTTTT
CAWSLGGTGKLFF
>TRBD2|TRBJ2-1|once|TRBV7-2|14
TGTGCCAGCACCTCCTTTGGGACTATCAATGAGCAGTTCTTC
CASTSFGTINEQFF
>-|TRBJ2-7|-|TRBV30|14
TGTGCCTGGAGTGACCCCCGGGAGATCTACGAGCAGTACTTC
CAWSDPREIYEQYF
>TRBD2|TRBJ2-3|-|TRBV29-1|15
TGCAGCGTAAGGAACCTAGCGGGAGAGACAGATACGCAGTATTTT
CSVRNLAGETDTQYF
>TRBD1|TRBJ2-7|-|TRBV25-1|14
TGTGCCAGCAGTCTCCCCGGGACAGTCTACGAGCAGTACTTC
CASSLPGTVYEQYF
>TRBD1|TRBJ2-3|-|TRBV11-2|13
TGTGCCAGCACCGACGGACAGGGGGATACGCAGTATTTT
CASTDGQGDTQYF
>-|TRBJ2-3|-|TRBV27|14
TGTGCCAGCAATAAGCCGGGACTCCAAGATACGCAGTATTTT
CASNKPGLQDTQYF
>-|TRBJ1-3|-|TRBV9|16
TGTGCCAGCAGCCCCTCCCCGGGGGGGGCTGGAAACACCATATATTTT
CASSPSPGGAGNTIYF
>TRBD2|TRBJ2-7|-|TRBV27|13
TGTGCCAGCAGTTTACGGGAGGGATACGAGCAGTACTTC
CASSLREGYEQYF
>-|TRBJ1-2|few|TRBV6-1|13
TGTGCCAGCAGTGAAGGAGGTTCTCATGGCTACACCTTC
CASSEGGSHGYTF
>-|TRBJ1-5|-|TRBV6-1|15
TGTGCCAGCAGTGCTTCCCTAGGGGGGGTTTCGCCCCAGCATTTT
CASSASLGGVSPQHF
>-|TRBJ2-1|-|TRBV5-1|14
TGCGCCAGCAGCTCCAGACAGTCTAACAATGAGCAGTTCTTC
CASSSRQSNNEQFF
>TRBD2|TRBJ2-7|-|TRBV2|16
TGTGCCAGCACCTCCTCCGCGTCGGGAGGGTACTACGAGCAGTACTTC
CASTSSASGGYYEQYF
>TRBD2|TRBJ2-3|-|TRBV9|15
TGTGCCAGCAGCCCTCTAGCGGGAGACACAGATACGCAGTATTTT
CASSPLAGDTDTQYF
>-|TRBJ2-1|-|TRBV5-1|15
TGCGCCAGCAGCAGTACAGGATACTCCTACAATGAGCAGTTCTTC
CASSSTGYSYNEQFF
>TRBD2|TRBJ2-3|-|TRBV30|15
TGTGCCTGGAGTGGGACTAGCGGGAGCGGAAATACGCAGTATTTT
CAWSGTSGSGNTQYF
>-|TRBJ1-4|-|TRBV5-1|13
TGCGCCAGCAGTCCGGGACTACATGAAAAACTGTTTTTT
CASSPGLHEKLFF
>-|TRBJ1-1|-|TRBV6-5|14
TGTGCCAGCAGTCTACAGGGACTGAACACTGAAGCTTTCTTT
CASSLQGLNTEAFF
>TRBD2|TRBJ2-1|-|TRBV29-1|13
TGCAGCGTTGCTGGACTAGCGGACGATCTTCAGTTCTTC
CSVAGLADDLQFF
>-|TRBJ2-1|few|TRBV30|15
TGTGCCTGGAGTGGACGGCCGGGTTATTACAATGAGCAGTTCTTC
CAWSGRPGYYNEQFF
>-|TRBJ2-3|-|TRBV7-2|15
TGTGCCAGCAGCTTTTATACAGGGTATCAAGATACGCAGTATTTT
CASSFYTGYQDTQYF
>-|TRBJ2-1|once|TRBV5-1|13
TGCGCCAGCGTAAATCTGGGAGCCGATGAGCAGTTCTTC
CASVNLGADEQFF
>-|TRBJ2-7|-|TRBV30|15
TGTGCCTGGAGTTCGCGGGGAGCCGGGACCTACGAGCAGTACTTC
CAWSSRGAGTYEQYF
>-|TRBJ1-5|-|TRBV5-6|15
TGTGCCAGCAGCTTCCGAGGCGAAGGCAATCAGCCCCAGCATTTT
CASSFRGEGNQPQHF
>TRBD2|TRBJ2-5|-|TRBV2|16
TGTGCCAGCAGTGGGGGGAGCGGGAGGGCGGGAGAGACCCAGTACTTC
CASSGGSGRAGETQYF